The rows below give T cell receptor beta chains drawn from one sample of a study of human T cells and chemical hapten exposure. TCRdb reanalysed the RACE reads using MiXCR and keeps one entry per CDR3 protein. The sample has about 190,000 distinct CDR3 sequences; under 30% are singletons. The sequences come from whole blood, collected in connection with sensitization to the hapten diphenylcyclopropenone (DPC). The receptors were sampled from a woman aged 40 to 50 with alopecia areata. Some clones in this sample may be carry-over from other donors' samples. Both conserved end residues are part of each CDR3. Clone sizes are given selectively: once, few, many, or a class where the clone is expanded.

V gene: TRBV2; clone size: few; J gene: TRBJ2-3; CDR3 protein: CATQGSDTQYF
V gene: TRBV7-6; clone size: NA; J gene: TRBJ2-5; CDR3 protein: CASSESPSPFPRETQYF
V gene: TRBV20-1; clone size: few; J gene: TRBJ2-5; CDR3 protein: CSARIWGHQETQYF
V gene: TRBV27; clone size: NA; J gene: TRBJ1-1; CDR3 protein: CASSFRRGETEAFF
V gene: TRBV4-3; clone size: NA; J gene: TRBJ2-7; CDR3 protein: CASSQDTGREQYF
V gene: TRBV6-2/TRBV6-3; clone size: few; J gene: TRBJ2-7; CDR3 protein: CASSYGSSGYEQYF
V gene: TRBV6-2/TRBV6-3; clone size: NA; J gene: TRBJ1-2; CDR3 protein: CASSPFGRNYGYTF
V gene: TRBV7-6; clone size: few; J gene: TRBJ2-7; CDR3 protein: CASSLDRGGEQYF
V gene: TRBV6-5; clone size: NA; J gene: TRBJ1-1; CDR3 protein: CASSYKGQGGPEAFF
V gene: TRBV20-1; clone size: NA; J gene: TRBJ1-5; CDR3 protein: CSAPPGQGLGQPQHF
V gene: TRBV24-1; clone size: few; J gene: TRBJ2-6; CDR3 protein: CATSDTLQGSGANVLTF
V gene: TRBV2; clone size: NA; J gene: TRBJ2-3; CDR3 protein: CASSEQGAGDTQYF
V gene: TRBV4-1; clone size: few; J gene: TRBJ1-2; CDR3 protein: CASSQEVRGIYGYTF
V gene: TRBV11-2; clone size: NA; J gene: TRBJ2-3; CDR3 protein: CASSLAGGSFADTQYF
V gene: TRBV7-9; clone size: NA; J gene: TRBJ1-2; CDR3 protein: CASSLEALGLGGYTF
V gene: TRBV7-2; clone size: few; J gene: TRBJ2-2; CDR3 protein: CASRGSGELFF
V gene: TRBV7-2; clone size: NA; J gene: TRBJ1-4; CDR3 protein: CASSLVGQEEKLFF
V gene: TRBV21-1; clone size: few; J gene: TRBJ2-5; CDR3 protein: CASYTPDREETQYF
V gene: TRBV18; clone size: few; J gene: TRBJ2-1; CDR3 protein: CASSEQDGRNNEQFF
V gene: TRBV7-2; clone size: NA; J gene: TRBJ2-6; CDR3 protein: CASSFYSGANVLTF
V gene: TRBV4-3; clone size: NA; J gene: TRBJ2-2; CDR3 protein: CASSQTGLGIGELFF
V gene: TRBV4-1; clone size: NA; J gene: TRBJ2-2; CDR3 protein: CASSQADREVGELFF
V gene: TRBV7-8; clone size: NA; J gene: TRBJ2-7; CDR3 protein: CASSPPRGEQYF
V gene: TRBV6-5; clone size: NA; J gene: TRBJ2-1; CDR3 protein: CASSYSTVIAHNEQFF
V gene: TRBV6-1; clone size: NA; J gene: TRBJ2-1; CDR3 protein: CASTELGGSSYNEQFF
V gene: TRBV7-9; clone size: few; J gene: TRBJ2-1; CDR3 protein: CASSLATASYNEQFF
V gene: TRBV5-6; clone size: few; J gene: TRBJ2-3; CDR3 protein: CASSRTSGDSGRGQYF
V gene: TRBV5-8; clone size: NA; J gene: TRBJ2-3; CDR3 protein: CASSLARATDTQYF
V gene: TRBV9; clone size: NA; J gene: TRBJ1-3; CDR3 protein: CASSQSRTEGNTIYF
V gene: TRBV9; clone size: NA; J gene: TRBJ2-7; CDR3 protein: CASSAAGGPGARQYF
V gene: TRBV28; clone size: many; J gene: TRBJ1-5; CDR3 protein: CASNPSTDGNNQPQHF
V gene: TRBV12-3/TRBV12-4; clone size: few; J gene: TRBJ1-6; CDR3 protein: CASNVDGGDWTLHF
V gene: TRBV7-8; clone size: NA; J gene: TRBJ1-1; CDR3 protein: CASSINRGEAFF